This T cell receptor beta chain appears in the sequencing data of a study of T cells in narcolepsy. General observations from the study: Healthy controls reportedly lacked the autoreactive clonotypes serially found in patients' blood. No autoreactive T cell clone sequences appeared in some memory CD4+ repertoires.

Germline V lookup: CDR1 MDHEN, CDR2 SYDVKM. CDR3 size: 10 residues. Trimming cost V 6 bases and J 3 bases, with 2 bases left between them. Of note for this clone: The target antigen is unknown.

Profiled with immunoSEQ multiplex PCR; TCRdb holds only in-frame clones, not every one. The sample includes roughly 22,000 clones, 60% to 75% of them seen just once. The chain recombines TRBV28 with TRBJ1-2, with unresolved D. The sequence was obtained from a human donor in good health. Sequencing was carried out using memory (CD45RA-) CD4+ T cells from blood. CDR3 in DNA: TGTGCCAGCAGGGACTATGGCTACACCTTC. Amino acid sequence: CASRDYGYTF.